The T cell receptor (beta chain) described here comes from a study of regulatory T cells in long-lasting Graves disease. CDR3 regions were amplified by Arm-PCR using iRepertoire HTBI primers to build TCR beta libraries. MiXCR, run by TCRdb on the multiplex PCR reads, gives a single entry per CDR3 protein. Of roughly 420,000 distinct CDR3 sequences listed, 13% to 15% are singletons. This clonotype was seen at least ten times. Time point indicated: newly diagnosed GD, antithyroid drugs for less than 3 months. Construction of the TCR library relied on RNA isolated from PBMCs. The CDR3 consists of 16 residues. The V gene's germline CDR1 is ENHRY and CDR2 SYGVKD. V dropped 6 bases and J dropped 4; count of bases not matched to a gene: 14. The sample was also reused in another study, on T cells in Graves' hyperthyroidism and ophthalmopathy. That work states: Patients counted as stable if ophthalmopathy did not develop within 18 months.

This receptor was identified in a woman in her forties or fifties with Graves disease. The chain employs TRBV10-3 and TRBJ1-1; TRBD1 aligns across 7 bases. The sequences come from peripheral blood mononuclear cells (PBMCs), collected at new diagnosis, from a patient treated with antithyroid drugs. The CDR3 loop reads CAIREPGDRAGTEAFF. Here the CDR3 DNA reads TGTGCCATCAGGGAACCCGGCGACAGGGCGGGCACTGAAGCTTTCTTT.